This T cell receptor beta chain is from a study of radiation and T cells in renal cell carcinoma (dated by TCRdb to about 2020). About the investigation overall: In total, 50 to 55 samples underwent TCR beta sequencing: approximately 26 tumors plus 27 peripheral blood samples. The last blood draw occurred 4 weeks after radiation, at the same time as nephrectomy. A total of approximately 4 million unique CDR3 nucleotide sequences, encoding roughly 2.7 million unique CDR3 amino acid sequences, were found across all 50 or so samples.

As encoded in the germline V gene, CDR1 is SNHLY while CDR2 is FYNNEI. Trimming removed 6 bases from V and 2 bases from J, leaving 18 bases between the germline ends. There are 16 amino acids in the CDR3, from cysteine to phenylalanine inclusive. The kept DNA is CDR3 alone, 48 bases in frame from the first base. The sample's time point label, decoded: blood 4 weeks post-SBRT, at nephrectomy. The sample's treatment or condition label, in plain terms: 15 Gy SBRT to primary tumor, nephrectomy 4 weeks later. Samples were obtained from a clinical trial, in which 15 Gy stereotactic body radiation therapy was delivered to primary renal cell carcinomas and nephrectomy was performed 4 weeks later. To follow tumor-enriched clonotypes, peripheral blood was collected serially from radiation-treated patients at baseline and again at 2 weeks and 4 weeks after SBRT. Every patient's renal cell carcinoma showed clear cell pathology. The QIAamp DNA Blood Mini Kit (Qiagen) was used to prepare genomic DNA for TCR sequencing. Only samples passing all quality control checks were included in the analyses.

Following the manufacturer's recommendations, the immunoSEQ kit was used to generate TCR beta libraries from genomic DNA. For library preparation, a first multiplex PCR was performed with proprietary primers, followed by a second PCR in which unique barcodes were added, and bead cleanups were performed after each round. A positive control reaction and a negative control reaction, both provided in the kit, were run with every batch of samples. The final libraries were assessed on an Agilent 4200 TapeStation D1000 ScreenTape, pooled by volume, and quantified by qPCR. Sequencing was performed on an Illumina NextSeq500 using a MidOutput 150-cycle cartridge, with 156 Read1 cycles, 15 Index1 cycles, and the kit custom primers. The pooled library was loaded at approximately 1 pM with a roughly 20% PhiX control spike-in. In the paper's pipeline: The vendor-processed data were analyzed in R, and a clonotype was defined as all T cells that share the same CDR3 nucleotide sequence. In the clone abundance analyses, frequencies in each sample were normalized to that sample's 10,000 most abundant clones. Before analysis, public T cell clones were removed, and these numbered fewer than five per sample on average. Tumor-enriched clonotypes and baseline blood-enriched clonotypes were defined as those with an abundance difference of at least 32-fold between compartments. Clonotypes expanded or contracted between blood time points were identified with a beta-binomial differential abundance model. Similarity between tumor and blood repertoires was quantified using the Baroni-Urbani and Buser coefficient, and groups were compared with two-tailed Wilcoxon tests in R. TCRdb provides this immuneACCESS table in a form limited to in-frame rearrangements. Some clones are lacking; in checked studies, under half of them reflect an unresolved V gene, and why the rest are absent is not known. V and J calls and clone size follow that table, whereas D and trimming were derived from the DNA. The sample includes around 180,000 clones, with around 90% observed a single time. Clones ranked in the top ten supply roughly 10% of the sample.

In regard to this clone: It lacks a known antigen. Per-base quality was not reported, and no clone a single base away is much larger than it.

General findings and caveats noted by the study authors: With a single-armed trial design, the study had no way to address how radiation dose or scheduling affects the TCR repertoire. An increase in top tumor clonotypes in blood was observed from baseline to 2 weeks post-radiation, followed by contraction by 4 weeks, which was taken to suggest transient expansion of tumor-resident clones. Because pretreatment tumor biopsies were not available, the study could not determine whether clonotypes were already present within the tumor at baseline. Tracking of blood repertoire dynamics stopped at about 4 weeks after treatment, with no follow-up past that point.

The sequence came from a woman aged 45-59 years with renal cell carcinoma. Sequenced here: blood, sampled from a patient whose treatment included radiotherapy and nephrectomy. The V and J segments used are TRBV2 and TRBJ2-3; TRBD2 is a possible D gene, resting on 6 matching bases. CDR3 protein: CASSRWGGEITDTQYF. The bases read TGTGCCAGCAGCCGATGGGGCGGGGAGATCACAGATACGCAGTATTTT.